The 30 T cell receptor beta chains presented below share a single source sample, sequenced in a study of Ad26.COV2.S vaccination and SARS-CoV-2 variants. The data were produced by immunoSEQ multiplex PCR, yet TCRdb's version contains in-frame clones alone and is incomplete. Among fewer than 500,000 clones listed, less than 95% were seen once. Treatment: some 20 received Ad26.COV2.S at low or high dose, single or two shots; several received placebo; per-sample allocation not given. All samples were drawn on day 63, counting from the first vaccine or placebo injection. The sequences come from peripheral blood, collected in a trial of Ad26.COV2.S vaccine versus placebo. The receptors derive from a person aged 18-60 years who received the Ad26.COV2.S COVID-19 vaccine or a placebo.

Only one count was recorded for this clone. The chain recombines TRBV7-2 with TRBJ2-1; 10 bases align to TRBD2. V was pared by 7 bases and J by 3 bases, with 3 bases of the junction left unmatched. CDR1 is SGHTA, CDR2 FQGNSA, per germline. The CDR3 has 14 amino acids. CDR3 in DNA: TGTGCCAGCAAAGTAGCGGGAGGCTACAATGAGCAGTTCTTC. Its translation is CASKVAGGYNEQFF.

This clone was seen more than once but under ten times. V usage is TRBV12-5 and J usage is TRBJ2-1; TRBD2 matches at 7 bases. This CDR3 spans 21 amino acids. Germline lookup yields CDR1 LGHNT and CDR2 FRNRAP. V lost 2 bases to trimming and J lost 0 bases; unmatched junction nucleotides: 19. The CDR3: CASGLRSFGRGRSSSYNEQFF. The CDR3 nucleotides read TGTGCTAGTGGTTTGCGCTCATTTGGGAGGGGACGGTCCAGCTCCTACAATGAGCAGTTCTTC.

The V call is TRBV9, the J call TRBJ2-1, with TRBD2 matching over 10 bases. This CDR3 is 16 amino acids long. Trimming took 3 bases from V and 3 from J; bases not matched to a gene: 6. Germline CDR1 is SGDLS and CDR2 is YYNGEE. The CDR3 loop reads CASSAASGSVYNEQFF. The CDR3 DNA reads TGTGCCAGCAGCGCCGCTAGCGGGAGTGTCTACAATGAGCAGTTCTTC.

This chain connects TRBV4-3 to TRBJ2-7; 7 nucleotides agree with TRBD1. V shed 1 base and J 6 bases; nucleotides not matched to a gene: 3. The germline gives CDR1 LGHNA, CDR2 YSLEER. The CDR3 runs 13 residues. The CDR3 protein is CASSQGGQAEQYF. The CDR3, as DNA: TGCGCCAGCAGCCAAGGTGGACAGGCCGAGCAGTACTTC.

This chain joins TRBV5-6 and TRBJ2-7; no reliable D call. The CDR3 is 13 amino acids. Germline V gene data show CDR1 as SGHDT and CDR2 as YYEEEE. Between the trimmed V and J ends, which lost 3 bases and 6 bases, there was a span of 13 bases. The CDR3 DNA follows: TGTGCCAGCAGCTCCTGTCCTGAGTGCGAGCAGTACTTC. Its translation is CASSSCPECEQYF.

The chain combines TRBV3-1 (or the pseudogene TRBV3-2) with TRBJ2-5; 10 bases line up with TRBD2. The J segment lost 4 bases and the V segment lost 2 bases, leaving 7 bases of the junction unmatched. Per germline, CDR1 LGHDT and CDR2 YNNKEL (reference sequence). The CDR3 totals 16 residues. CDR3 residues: CASSQRAGGPGETQYF. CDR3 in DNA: TGTGCCAGCAGCCAACGAGCGGGAGGGCCAGGAGAGACCCAGTACTTC.

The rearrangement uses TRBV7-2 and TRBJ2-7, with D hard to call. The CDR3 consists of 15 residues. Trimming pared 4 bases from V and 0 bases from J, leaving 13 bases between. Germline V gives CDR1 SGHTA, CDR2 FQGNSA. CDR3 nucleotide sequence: TGTGCCAGCAGCTCAGACTCGCCGAGCTCCTACGAGCAGTACTTC. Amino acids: CASSSDSPSSYEQYF.

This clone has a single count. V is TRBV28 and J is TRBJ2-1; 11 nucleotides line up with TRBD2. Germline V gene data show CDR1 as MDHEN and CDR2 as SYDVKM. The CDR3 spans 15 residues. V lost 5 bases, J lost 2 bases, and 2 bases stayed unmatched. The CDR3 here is CASSRLAGTYNEQFF. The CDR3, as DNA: TGTGCCAGCAGTCGACTAGCGGGAACCTACAATGAGCAGTTCTTC.

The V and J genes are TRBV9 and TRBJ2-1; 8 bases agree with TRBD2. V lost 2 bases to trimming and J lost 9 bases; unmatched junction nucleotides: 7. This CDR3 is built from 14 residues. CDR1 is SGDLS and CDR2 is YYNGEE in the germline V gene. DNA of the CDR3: TGTGCCAGCAGCGTCGGGACTAGTTTACGTGAGCAGTTCTTC. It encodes CASSVGTSLREQFF.

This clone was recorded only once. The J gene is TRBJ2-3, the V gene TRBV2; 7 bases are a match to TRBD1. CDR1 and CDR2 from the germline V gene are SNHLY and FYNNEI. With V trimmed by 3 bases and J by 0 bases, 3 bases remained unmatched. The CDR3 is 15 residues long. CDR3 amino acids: CASSEETGSTDTQYF. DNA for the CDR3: TGTGCCAGCAGTGAGGAGACAGGGAGCACAGATACGCAGTATTTT.

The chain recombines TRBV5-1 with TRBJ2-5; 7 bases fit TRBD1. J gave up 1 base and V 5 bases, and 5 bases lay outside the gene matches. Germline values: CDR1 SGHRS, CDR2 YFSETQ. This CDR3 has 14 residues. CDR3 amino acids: CASSYGTAQETQYF. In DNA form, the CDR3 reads TGCGCCAGCAGTTATGGGACAGCCCAAGAGACCCAGTACTTC. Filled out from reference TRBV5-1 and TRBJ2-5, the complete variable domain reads KAGVTQTPRYLIKTRGQQVTLSCSPISGHRSVSWYQQTPGQGLQFLFEYFSETQRNKGNFPGRFSGRQFSNSRSEMNVSTLELGDSALYLCASSYGTAQETQYFGPGTRLLVL.

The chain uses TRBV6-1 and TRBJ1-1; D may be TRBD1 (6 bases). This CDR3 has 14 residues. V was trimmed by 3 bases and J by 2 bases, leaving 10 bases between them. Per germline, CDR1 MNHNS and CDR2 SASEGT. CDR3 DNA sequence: TGTGCCAGCAGTGATTGGACAGTTAACACTGAAGCTTTCTTT. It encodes CASSDWTVNTEAFF.

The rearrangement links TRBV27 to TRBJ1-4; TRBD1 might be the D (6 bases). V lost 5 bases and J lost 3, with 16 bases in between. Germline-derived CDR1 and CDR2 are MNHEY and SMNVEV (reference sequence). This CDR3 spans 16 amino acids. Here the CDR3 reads CASSPAAAGANEKLFF. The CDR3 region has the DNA TGTGCCAGCAGTCCCGCTGCGGCAGGGGCTAATGAAAAACTGTTTTTT.

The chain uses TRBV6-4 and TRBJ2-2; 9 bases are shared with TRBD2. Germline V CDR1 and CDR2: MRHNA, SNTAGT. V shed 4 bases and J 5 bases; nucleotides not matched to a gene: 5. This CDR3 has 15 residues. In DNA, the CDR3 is TGTGCCAGCAGTGTAACAGCGGGAGGAACCGGGGAGCTGTTTTTT. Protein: CASSVTAGGTGELFF.

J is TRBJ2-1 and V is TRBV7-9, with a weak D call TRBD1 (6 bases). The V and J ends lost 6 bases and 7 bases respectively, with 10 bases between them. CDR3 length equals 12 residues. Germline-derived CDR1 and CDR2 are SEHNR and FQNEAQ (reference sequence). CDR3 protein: CASREQGNEQFF. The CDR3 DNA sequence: TGTGCCAGCAGGGAGCAGGGGAATGAGCAGTTCTTC. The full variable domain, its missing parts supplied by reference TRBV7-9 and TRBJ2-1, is DTGVSQNPRHKITKRGQNVTFRCDPISEHNRLYWYRQTLGQGPEFLTYFQNEAQLEKSRLLSDRFSAERPKGSFSTLEIQRTEQGDSAMYLCASREQGNEQFFGPGTRLTVL.

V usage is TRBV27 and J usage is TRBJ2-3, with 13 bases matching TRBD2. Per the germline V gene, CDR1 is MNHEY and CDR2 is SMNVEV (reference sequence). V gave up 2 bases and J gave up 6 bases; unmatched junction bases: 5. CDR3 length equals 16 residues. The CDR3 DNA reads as TGTGCCAGCAGTTTAGGGACTAGCGGGGCCCAGGATACGCAGTATTTT. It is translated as CASSLGTSGAQDTQYF.

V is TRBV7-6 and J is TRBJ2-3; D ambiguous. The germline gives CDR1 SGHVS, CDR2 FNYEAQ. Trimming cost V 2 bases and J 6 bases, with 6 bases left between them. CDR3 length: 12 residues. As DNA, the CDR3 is TGTGCCAGCAGCTTAACTCCGGATACGCAGTATTTT. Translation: CASSLTPDTQYF.

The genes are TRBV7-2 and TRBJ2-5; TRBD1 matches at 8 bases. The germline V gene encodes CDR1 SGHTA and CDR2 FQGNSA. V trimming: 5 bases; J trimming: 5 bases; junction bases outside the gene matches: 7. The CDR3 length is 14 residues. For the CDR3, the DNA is TGTGCCAGCAGCGGACGATACAGGGGGGAGACCCAGTACTTC. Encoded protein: CASSGRYRGETQYF.

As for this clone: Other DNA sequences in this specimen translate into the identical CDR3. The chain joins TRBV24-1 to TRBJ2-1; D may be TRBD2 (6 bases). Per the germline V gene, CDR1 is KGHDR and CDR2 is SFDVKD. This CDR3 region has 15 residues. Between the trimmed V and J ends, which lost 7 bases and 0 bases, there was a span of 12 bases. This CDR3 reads CATSVAGSSYNEQFF. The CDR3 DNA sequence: TGTGCCACCAGCGTGGCGGGGAGCTCCTACAATGAGCAGTTCTTC.

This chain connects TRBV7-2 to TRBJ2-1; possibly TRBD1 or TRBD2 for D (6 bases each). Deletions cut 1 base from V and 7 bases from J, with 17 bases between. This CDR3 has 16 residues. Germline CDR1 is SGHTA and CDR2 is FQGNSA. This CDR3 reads CASSLEAGRRGNEQFF. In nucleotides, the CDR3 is TGTGCCAGCAGCTTAGAGGCAGGGAGGAGGGGGAATGAGCAGTTCTTC.

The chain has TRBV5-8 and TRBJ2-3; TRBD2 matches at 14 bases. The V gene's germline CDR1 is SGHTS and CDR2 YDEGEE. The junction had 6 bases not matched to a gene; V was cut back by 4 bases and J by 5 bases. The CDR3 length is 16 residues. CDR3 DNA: TGTGCCAGCAGCCCCGGGACTAGCGGGAGAGGAGATACGCAGTATTTT. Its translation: CASSPGTSGRGDTQYF. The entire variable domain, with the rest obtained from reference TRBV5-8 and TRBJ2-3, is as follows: EAGVTQSPTHLIKTRGQQATLRCSPISGHTSVYWYQQALGLGLQFLLWYDEGEERNRGNFPPRFSGRQFPNYSSELNVNALELEDSALYLCASSPGTSGRGDTQYFGPGTRLTVL.

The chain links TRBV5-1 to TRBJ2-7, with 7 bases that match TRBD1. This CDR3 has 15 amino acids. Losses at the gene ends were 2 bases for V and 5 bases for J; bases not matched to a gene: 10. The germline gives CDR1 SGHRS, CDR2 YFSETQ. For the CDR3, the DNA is TGCGCCAGCAGCTTAAGGGGGCAGGGGCTGGACGAGCAGTACTTC. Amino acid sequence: CASSLRGQGLDEQYF.

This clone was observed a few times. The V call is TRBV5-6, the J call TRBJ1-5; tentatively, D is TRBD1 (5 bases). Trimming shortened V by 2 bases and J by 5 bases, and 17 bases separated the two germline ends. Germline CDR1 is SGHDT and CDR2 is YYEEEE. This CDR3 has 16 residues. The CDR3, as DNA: TGTGCCAGCAGCTTACTAGCGCAGGGTGGGGATCAGCCCCAGCATTTT. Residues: CASSLLAQGGDQPQHF.

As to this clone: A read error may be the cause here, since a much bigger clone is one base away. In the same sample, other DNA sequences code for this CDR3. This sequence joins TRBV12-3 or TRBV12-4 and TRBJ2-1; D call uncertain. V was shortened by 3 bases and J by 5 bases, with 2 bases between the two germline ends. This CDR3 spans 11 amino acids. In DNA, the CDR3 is TGTGCCAGCAGTTTTGACAATGAGCAGTTCTTC. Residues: CASSFDNEQFF.

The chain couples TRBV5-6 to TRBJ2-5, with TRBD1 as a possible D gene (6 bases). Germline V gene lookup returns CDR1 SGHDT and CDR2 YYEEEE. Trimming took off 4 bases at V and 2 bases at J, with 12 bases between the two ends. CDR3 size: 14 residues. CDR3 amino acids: CASSLRGGQETQYF. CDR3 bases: TGTGCCAGCAGCCTCAGGGGTGGTCAAGAGACCCAGTACTTC. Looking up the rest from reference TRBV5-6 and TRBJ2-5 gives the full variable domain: DAGVTQSPTHLIKTRGQQVTLRCSPKSGHDTVSWYQQALGQGPQFIFQYYEEEERQRGNFPDRFSGHQFPNYSSELNVNALLLGDSALYLCASSLRGGQETQYFGPGTRLLVL.

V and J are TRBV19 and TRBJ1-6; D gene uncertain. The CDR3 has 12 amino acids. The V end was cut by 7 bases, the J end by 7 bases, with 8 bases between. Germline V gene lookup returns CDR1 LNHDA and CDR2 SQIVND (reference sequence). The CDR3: CASTEDNSPLHF. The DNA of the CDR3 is TGTGCCAGTACGGAGGACAATTCACCCCTCCACTTT.

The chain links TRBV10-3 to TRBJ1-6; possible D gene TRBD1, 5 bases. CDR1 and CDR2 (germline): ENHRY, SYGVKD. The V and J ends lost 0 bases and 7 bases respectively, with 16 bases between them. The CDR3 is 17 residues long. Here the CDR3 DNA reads TGTGCCATCAGTGAGTCGCGCGGTCGGACAACAAATTCACCCCTCCACTTT. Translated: CAISESRGRTTNSPLHF.

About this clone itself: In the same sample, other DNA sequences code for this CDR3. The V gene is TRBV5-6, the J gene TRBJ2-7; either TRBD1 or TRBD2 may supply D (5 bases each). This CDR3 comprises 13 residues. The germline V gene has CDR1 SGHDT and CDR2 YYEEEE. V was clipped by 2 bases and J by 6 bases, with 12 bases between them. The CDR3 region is CASSFGTGSEQYF. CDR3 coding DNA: TGTGCCAGCAGCTTCGGGACGGGCTCCGAGCAGTACTTC.

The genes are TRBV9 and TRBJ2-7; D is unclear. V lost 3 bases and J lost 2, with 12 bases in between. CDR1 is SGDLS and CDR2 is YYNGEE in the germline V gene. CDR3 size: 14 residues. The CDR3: CASSGGPTPYEQYF. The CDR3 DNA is TGTGCCAGCAGCGGAGGCCCGACCCCCTACGAGCAGTACTTC.

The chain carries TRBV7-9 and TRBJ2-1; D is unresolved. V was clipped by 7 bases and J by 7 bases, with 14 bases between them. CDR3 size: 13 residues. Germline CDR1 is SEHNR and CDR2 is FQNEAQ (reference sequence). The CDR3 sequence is CASIGQSQNEQFF. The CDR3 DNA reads TGTGCCAGCATAGGTCAGAGCCAGAATGAGCAGTTCTTC.